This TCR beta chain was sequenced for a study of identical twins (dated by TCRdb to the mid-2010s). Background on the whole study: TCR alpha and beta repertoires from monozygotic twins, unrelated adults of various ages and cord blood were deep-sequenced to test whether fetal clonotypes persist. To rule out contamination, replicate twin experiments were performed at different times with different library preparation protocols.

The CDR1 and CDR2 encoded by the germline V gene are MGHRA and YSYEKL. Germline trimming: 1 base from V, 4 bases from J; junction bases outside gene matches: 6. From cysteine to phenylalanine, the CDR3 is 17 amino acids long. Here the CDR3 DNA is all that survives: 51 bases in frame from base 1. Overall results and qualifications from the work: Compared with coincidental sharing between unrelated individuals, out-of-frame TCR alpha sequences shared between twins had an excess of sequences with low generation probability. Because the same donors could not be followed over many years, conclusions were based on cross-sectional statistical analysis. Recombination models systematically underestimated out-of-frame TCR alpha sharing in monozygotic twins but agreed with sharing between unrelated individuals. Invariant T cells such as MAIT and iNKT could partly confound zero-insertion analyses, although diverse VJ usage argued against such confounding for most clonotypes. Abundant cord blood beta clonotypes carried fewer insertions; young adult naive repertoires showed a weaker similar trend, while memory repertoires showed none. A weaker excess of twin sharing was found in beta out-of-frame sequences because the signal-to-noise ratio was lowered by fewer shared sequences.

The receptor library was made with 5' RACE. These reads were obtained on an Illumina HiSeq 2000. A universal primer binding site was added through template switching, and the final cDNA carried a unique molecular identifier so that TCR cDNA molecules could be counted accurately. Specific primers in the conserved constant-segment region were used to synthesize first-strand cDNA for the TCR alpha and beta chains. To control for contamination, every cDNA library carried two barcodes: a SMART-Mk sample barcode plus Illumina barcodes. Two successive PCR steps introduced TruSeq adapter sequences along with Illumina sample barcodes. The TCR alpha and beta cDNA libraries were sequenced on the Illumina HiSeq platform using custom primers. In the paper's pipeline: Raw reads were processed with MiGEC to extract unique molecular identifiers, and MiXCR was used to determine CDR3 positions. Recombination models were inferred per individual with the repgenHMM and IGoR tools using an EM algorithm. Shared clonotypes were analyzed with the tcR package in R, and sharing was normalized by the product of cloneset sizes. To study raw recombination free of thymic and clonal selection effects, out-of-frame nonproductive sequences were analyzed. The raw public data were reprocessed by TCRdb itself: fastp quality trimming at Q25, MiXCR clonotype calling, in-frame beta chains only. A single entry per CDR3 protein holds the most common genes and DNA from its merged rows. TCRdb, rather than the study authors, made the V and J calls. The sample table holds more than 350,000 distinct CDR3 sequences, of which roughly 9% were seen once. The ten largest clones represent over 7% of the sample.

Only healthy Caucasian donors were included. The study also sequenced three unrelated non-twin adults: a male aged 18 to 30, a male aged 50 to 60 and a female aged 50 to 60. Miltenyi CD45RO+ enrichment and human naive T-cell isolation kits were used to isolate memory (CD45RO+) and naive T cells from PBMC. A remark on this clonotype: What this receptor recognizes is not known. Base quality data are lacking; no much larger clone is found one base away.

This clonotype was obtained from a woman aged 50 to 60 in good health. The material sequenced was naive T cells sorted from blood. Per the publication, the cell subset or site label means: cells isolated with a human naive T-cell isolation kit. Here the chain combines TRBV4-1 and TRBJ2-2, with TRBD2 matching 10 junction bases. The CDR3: CASSQGRLAGITGELFF. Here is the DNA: TGCGCCAGCAGCCAAGGTCGACTAGCGGGCATCACCGGGGAGCTGTTTTTT.